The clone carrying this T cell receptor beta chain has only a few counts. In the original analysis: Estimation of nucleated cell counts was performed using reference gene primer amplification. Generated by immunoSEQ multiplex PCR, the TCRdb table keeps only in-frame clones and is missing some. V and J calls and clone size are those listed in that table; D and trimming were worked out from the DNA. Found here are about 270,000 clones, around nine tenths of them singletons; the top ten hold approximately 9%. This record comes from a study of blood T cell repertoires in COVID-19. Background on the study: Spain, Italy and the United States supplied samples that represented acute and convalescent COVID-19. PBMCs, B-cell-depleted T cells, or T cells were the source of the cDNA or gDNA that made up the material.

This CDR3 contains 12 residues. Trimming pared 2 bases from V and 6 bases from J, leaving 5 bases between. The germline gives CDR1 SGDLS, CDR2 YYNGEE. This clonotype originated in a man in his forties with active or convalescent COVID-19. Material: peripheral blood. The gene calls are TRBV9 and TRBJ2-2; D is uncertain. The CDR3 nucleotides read TGTGCCAGCAGCGTTCTCCCCGGGGAGCTGTTTTTT. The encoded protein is CASSVLPGELFF. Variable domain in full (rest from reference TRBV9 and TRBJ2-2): DSGVTQTPKHLITATGQRVTLRCSPRSGDLSVYWYQQSLDQGLQFLIQYYNGEERAKGNILERFSAQQFPDLHSELNLSSLELGDSALYFCASSVLPGELFFGEGSRLTVL.